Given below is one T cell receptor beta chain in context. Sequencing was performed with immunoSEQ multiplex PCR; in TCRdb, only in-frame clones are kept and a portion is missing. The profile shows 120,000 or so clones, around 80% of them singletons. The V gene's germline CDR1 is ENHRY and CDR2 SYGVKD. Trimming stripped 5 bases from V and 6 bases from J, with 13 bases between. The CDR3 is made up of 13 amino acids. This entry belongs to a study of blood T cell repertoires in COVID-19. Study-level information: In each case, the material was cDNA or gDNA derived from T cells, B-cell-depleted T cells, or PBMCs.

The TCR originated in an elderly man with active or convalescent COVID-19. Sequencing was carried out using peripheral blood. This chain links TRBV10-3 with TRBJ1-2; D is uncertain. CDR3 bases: TGTGCCATCAGTAGAAACGGGGAAAATGGCTACACCTTC. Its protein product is CAISRNGENGYTF.